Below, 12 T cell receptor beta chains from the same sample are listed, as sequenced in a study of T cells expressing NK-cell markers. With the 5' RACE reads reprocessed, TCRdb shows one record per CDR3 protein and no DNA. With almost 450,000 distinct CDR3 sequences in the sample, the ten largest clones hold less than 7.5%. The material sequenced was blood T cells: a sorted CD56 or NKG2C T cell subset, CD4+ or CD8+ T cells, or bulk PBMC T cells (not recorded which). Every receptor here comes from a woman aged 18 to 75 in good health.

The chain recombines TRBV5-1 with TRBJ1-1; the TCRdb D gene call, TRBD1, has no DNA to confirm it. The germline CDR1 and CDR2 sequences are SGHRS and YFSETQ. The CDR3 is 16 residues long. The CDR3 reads CASSLDRGLRHTEAFF.

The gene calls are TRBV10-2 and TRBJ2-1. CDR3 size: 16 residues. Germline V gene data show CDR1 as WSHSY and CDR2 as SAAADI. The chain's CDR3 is CASSESPSGYVYEQFF.

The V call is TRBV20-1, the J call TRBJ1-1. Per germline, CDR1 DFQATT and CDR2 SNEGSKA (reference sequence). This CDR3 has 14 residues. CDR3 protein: CSASAGNKKTEAFF.

CDR3 amino acids: CSAGRQGSVYEQYF. The gene calls are TRBV20-1 and TRBJ2-7; TCRdb's D call, TRBD1, is unchecked because there is no DNA. Germline V gives CDR1 DFQATT, CDR2 SNEGSKA (reference sequence). CDR3 length: 14 residues.

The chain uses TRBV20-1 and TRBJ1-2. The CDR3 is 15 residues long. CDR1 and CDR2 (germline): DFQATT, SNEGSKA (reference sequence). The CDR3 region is CSARDSLRANYGYTF.

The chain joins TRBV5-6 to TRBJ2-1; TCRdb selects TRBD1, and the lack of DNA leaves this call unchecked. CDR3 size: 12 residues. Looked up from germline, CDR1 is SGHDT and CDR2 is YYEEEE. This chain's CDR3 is CASSLAPGEQFF. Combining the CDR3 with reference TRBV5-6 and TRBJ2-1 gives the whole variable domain DAGVTQSPTHLIKTRGQQVTLRCSPKSGHDTVSWYQQALGQGPQFIFQYYEEEERQRGNFPDRFSGHQFPNYSSELNVNALLLGDSALYLCASSLAPGEQFFGPGTRLTVL.

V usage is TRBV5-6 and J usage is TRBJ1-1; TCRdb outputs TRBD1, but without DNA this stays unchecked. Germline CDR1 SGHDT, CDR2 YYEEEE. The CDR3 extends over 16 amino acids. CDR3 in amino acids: CASRGVGAGMNTEAFF.

The CDR3 is CSVDGLPWDTEDGYTF. The V gene is TRBV29-1, the J gene TRBJ1-2; TCRdb designates TRBD1, a call that cannot be tested without DNA. The CDR3 has 16 amino acids. Germline CDR1 is SQVTM and CDR2 is ANQGSEA.

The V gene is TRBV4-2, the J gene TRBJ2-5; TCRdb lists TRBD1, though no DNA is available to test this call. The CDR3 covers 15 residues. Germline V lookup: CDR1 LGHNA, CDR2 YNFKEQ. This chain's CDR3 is CASSQDLGGEETQYF.

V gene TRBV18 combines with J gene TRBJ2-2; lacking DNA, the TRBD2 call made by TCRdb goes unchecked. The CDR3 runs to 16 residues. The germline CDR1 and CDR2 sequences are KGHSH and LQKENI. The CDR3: CASSPRTSGKTGELFF.

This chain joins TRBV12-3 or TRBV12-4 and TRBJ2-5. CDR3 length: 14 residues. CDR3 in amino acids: CASSLVHSKETQYF.

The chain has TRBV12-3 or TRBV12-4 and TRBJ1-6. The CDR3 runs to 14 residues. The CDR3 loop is CASSRGLGNSPLHF.